The 21 T cell receptor beta chains in this list originate from one sample, sequenced in a study of OX40 agonist ivuxolimab in advanced cancers. Data came from immunoSEQ multiplex PCR; TCRdb stores just in-frame clones and leaves some out. The table has approximately 74,000 clones, more than 70% seen once; the top ten hold 2% to 2.5%. The starting material was CD4+ or CD8+ T cells sorted from blood, obtained in a trial of the OX40 agonist ivuxolimab. The receptors here all came from an adult with an advanced solid tumor such as melanoma, head and neck, liver or kidney cancer.

This sequence joins TRBV29-1 and TRBJ1-2; 11 bases line up with TRBD1. Per germline, CDR1 SQVTM and CDR2 ANQGSEA. The V gene end was trimmed by 7 bases and the J gene end by 6 bases; junction bases not matched to a gene: 7. The CDR3 is 13 residues long. CDR3 sequence: CSALDRGLHGYTF. The CDR3 nucleotides are TGCAGCGCCCTGGACAGGGGGCTTCATGGCTACACCTTC.

The chain carries TRBV11-2 and TRBJ1-4; 9 bases agree with TRBD1. Trimming removed 5 bases from V and 5 bases from J; junction bases left unmatched: 12. CDR3 length: 17 amino acids. CDR1 is SGHAT, CDR2 FQNNGV, per germline. CDR3 DNA: TGTGCCAGCAGCCGAATCGGGCGGGGACAGGGAAATGAAAAACTGTTTTTT. This gives the protein CASSRIGRGQGNEKLFF.

V gene TRBV2 combines with J gene TRBJ1-1, with D hard to call. V was shortened by 2 bases and J by 4 bases, with 8 bases between the two germline ends. This CDR3 has 13 amino acids. The germline V gene has CDR1 SNHLY and CDR2 FYNNEI. The CDR3, as DNA: TGTGCCAGCAGTGAACTCGAACTCACTGAAGCTTTCTTT. Protein: CASSELELTEAFF. Full variable domain (remainder filled in from reference TRBV2 and TRBJ1-1): EPEVTQTPSHQVTQMGQEVILRCVPISNHLYFYWYRQILGQKVEFLVSFYNNEISEKSEIFDDQFSVERPDGSNFTLKIRSTKLEDSAMYFCASSELELTEAFFGQGTRLTVV.

The J gene is TRBJ1-6, the V gene TRBV25-1; D possibly corresponds to TRBD1 (6 bases). Per germline, CDR1 MGHDK and CDR2 SYGVNS. The CDR3 consists of 14 residues. Trimming cost V 6 bases and J 9 bases, with 15 bases left between them. The CDR3: CASSERQVVSPLHF. Written as DNA, the CDR3 is TGTGCCAGCAGCGAAAGACAGGTCGTTTCACCCCTCCACTTT.

V gene TRBV30 combines with J gene TRBJ1-1, with 8 nucleotides matching TRBD1. In germline, CDR1 is GTSNPN, CDR2 SVGIG (reference sequence). V dropped 3 bases and J dropped 1; count of bases not matched to a gene: 1. The CDR3 length is 13 residues. The CDR3 spells CAWRTGGNTEAFF. The CDR3 coding sequence is TGTGCCTGGAGAACAGGGGGGAACACTGAAGCTTTCTTT.

The chain uses TRBV7-3 and TRBJ2-1, with D perhaps matching TRBD1 or TRBD2 (5 bases each). This CDR3 is 12 amino acids long. Looked up from germline, CDR1 is SGHTA and CDR2 is FQGTGA. Trimming took 6 bases from V and 9 from J, leaving 12 bases between them. The CDR3 DNA follows: TGTGCCAGCAGTGCACCGGGGCTTGAGCAGTTCTTC. Its protein product is CASSAPGLEQFF.

The chain joins TRBV18 to TRBJ1-3; possibly TRBD1 for D (5 bases). Trimming took off 4 bases at V and 0 bases at J, with 10 bases between the two ends. In germline, CDR1 is KGHSH, CDR2 LQKENI. The CDR3 extends over 15 amino acids. The CDR3 loop is CASSQTVSSGNTIYF. In DNA, the CDR3 is TGTGCCAGCTCACAGACAGTGAGCTCTGGAAACACCATATATTTT.

This clone was detected ten times or more. The gene calls are TRBV5-4 and TRBJ2-7; weak D call: TRBD1 (5 bases). V dropped 4 bases and J dropped 3 bases, with 11 bases sitting between them. CDR3 length: 13 residues. Germline CDR1 reads SGHNT; CDR2 reads YYREEE (reference sequence). CDR3 bases: TGTGCCAGCAGCGGAGACAGCTACTACGAGCAGTACTTC. Translating it yields CASSGDSYYEQYF.

In its sample, this clone was seen a few times. The chain couples TRBV7-6 to TRBJ1-4, with no clear D. Trimming shortened V by 4 bases and J by 5 bases, and 17 bases separated the two germline ends. CDR1 and CDR2 from the germline V gene are SGHVS and FNYEAQ. The CDR3 length is 16 residues. The CDR3 nucleotides read TGTGCCAGCAGCTCCCGCTACGCGGATATAAATGAAAAACTGTTTTTT. Protein: CASSSRYADINEKLFF.

The chain is built from TRBV5-4 and TRBJ1-2, with a tentative D call TRBD1 (6 bases). The CDR3 runs 14 residues. Germline lookup yields CDR1 SGHNT and CDR2 YYREEE (reference sequence). The germline V and J ends were trimmed by 5 bases and 8 bases, with 19 bases remaining between them. The CDR3 loop reads CASSPSGGQGGYTF. DNA of the CDR3: TGTGCCAGCAGTCCCTCGGGGGGCCAGGGGGGCTACACCTTC. The full variable domain, in which reference TRBV5-4 and TRBJ1-2 provide the parts outside the CDR3, is ETGVTQSPTHLIKTRGQQVTLRCSSQSGHNTVSWYQQALGQGPQFIFQYYREEENGRGNFPPRFSGLQFPNYSSELNVNALELDDSALYLCASSPSGGQGGYTFGSGTRLTVV.

The chain is built from TRBV30 and TRBJ1-1; maybe TRBD1 (6 bases). Germline V gives CDR1 GTSNPN, CDR2 SVGIG (reference sequence). CDR3 length equals 12 residues. The CDR3 DNA follows: TGTGCTGCCGGGGGGCTACAGACTGAAGCTTTCTTT. Translating gives CAAGGLQTEAFF.

The chain uses TRBV21-1 and TRBJ2-7; the D segment call TRBD1 is taken from the table without a DNA check. TRBV21-1 corresponds to a pseudogene. CDR3 size: 22 residues. CDR3 in amino acids: CASSKGQLGLVWATLIYYEQYF. DNA of the CDR3: TGTGCCAGCAGCAAAGGACAGCTTGGCCTAGTATGGGCGACCTTAATTTACTACGAGCAGTACTTC.

About this clone: Other DNA sequences of this sample code for an identical CDR3. This chain joins TRBV2 and TRBJ1-4; 8 bases line up with TRBD1. The CDR3 contains 14 residues. V lost 4 bases and J lost 5; bases outside the gene matches: 3. The germline CDR1 and CDR2 sequences are SNHLY and FYNNEI. DNA for the CDR3: TGTGCCAGCAGTGTACAGGGGGGAAATGAAAAACTGTTTTTT. Translation: CASSVQGGNEKLFF.

The chain links TRBV2 to TRBJ1-5; TRBD1 agrees at 8 bases. The germline V gene encodes CDR1 SNHLY and CDR2 FYNNEI. The V segment lost 8 bases and the J segment 7 bases; nucleotides outside the gene matches: 7. CDR3 length equals 13 residues. The CDR3 DNA reads as TGTGCCAGCCGGGGACAGGCGCTACAGCCCCAGCATTTT. This codes for CASRGQALQPQHF.

CDR3 DNA sequence: TGCGCCAGCATTCCCCGCGGGCTGAACACCGGGGAGCTGTTTTTT. This translates into CASIPRGLNTGELFF. The chain joins TRBV10-2 to TRBJ2-2; D possibly corresponds to TRBD2 (5 bases). V lost 7 bases and J 1 base, leaving 13 bases between the germline ends. Per the germline V gene, CDR1 is WSHSY and CDR2 is SAAADI. The CDR3 consists of 15 residues.

V is TRBV7-9 and J is TRBJ2-4; TRBD1 matches at 7 bases. Germline V gene lookup returns CDR1 SEHNR and CDR2 FQNEAQ (reference sequence). J gave up 3 bases and V 5 bases, and 7 bases lay outside the gene matches. The CDR3 spans 15 residues. DNA of the CDR3: TGTGCCAGCAGCCCGCCCCCAGGGGGCAAAAACATTCAGTACTTC. Protein product: CASSPPPGGKNIQYF.

The chain uses TRBV28 and TRBJ2-7, with D perhaps assigned TRBD1 or TRBD2 (5 bases each). V lost 1 base and J lost 6, with 7 bases in between. Germline CDR1 MDHEN, CDR2 SYDVKM. The CDR3 has 12 residues. CDR3 DNA sequence: TGTGCCAGCAGTTTATCGGGGCTCGAGCAGTACTTC. This gives the protein CASSLSGLEQYF.

This clone was seen a handful of times. This sequence joins TRBV18 and TRBJ1-5; a possible D gene is TRBD1 (5 bases). Trimming took 8 bases from V and 6 from J, leaving 14 bases between them. CDR3 length: 13 amino acids. The germline gives CDR1 KGHSH, CDR2 LQKENI. The CDR3 nucleotides are TGTGCCAGCCAAGGGCAGGGTTCTCAGCCCCAGCATTTT. This codes for CASQGQGSQPQHF.

The V call is TRBV2, the J call TRBJ1-2; 7 nucleotides align to TRBD1. The CDR3 sequence is 13 residues long. V shed 6 bases, J shed 3 bases, and the junction held 4 bases outside the gene matches. CDR1 is SNHLY, CDR2 FYNNEI, per germline. The CDR3 is CASSGQVDYGYTF. CDR3 DNA: TGTGCCAGCAGCGGACAGGTTGACTATGGCTACACCTTC. The variable domain in full, with the rest retrieved from reference TRBV2 and TRBJ1-2, is EPEVTQTPSHQVTQMGQEVILRCVPISNHLYFYWYRQILGQKVEFLVSFYNNEISEKSEIFDDQFSVERPDGSNFTLKIRSTKLEDSAMYFCASSGQVDYGYTFGSGTRLTVV.

The genes are TRBV5-1 and TRBJ1-3, with D hard to call. The CDR3 runs to 16 residues. The V and J ends lost 0 bases and 1 base respectively, with 11 bases between them. Germline V gives CDR1 SGHRS, CDR2 YFSETQ. In DNA, the CDR3 is TGCGCCAGCAGCTTGGCCGGTGCGTCTTCTGGAAACACCATATATTTT. It yields the protein CASSLAGASSGNTIYF.

The V call is TRBV6-5, the J call TRBJ2-7; 9 bases line up with TRBD1. Germline V gives CDR1 MNHEY, CDR2 SVGAGI. The CDR3 totals 14 residues. J was trimmed by 0 bases and V by 6 bases; bases with no gene match: 3. CDR3 DNA sequence: TGTGCCAGCAGGGACAGGGGAAACTCCTACGAGCAGTACTTC. Its translation: CASRDRGNSYEQYF.